This T cell receptor (beta chain) was recovered during a study of OX40 agonist ivuxolimab in advanced cancers. The wider study: Three patients got partial responses; one had hepatocellular carcinoma and two had cutaneous melanoma. The study, taken as a whole, reports: CD8+ T cells averaged more expanded clones than CD4+. Both CD4+ and CD8+ T cell populations in blood had undergone clonal expansion by week 6 at 0.1 to 3.0 mg/kg.

Assay: immunoSEQ multiplex PCR; the TCRdb copy retains only in-frame clones and omits some. Of about 28,000 clones in the sample, less than 85% are singletons; the top ten hold 29%. CDR3 length: 16 residues. Per germline, CDR1 MNHEY and CDR2 SMNVEV (reference sequence). V gave up 5 bases and J gave up 2 bases; unmatched junction bases: 10. Worth noting for this clone: Its antigen is unknown.

This TCR derives from an adult with an advanced solid tumor such as melanoma, head and neck, liver or kidney cancer. The specimen comprised CD4+ or CD8+ T cells sorted from blood, sampled in a trial of the OX40 agonist ivuxolimab. This chain joins TRBV27 and TRBJ1-2; 8 bases map to TRBD1. CDR3 coding DNA: TGTGCCAGCAGTCCTGGGGCGGGGACAGGAAACTATGGCTACACCTTC. It translates to CASSPGAGTGNYGYTF.